Described below is a single TCR beta chain sequence and its context. The target antigen is unknown. These data originate in a study of a mutant IDH1 vaccine in newly diagnosed glioma. On the study more broadly: The patients were given eight vaccinations, one each in weeks 1, 3, 5, 7, 11, 15, 19 and 23. Either 4-6 weeks after radiotherapy alone or alongside temozolomide, vaccination was begun. Whole-study results and caveats: Seemingly, top peripheral T cell clonotype changes bore no relation to pseudoprogression.

The CDR3 sequence is 14 residues long. The V end was cut by 7 bases, the J end by 0 bases, with 12 bases between. Germline CDR1 and CDR2: MNHEY and SVGAGI. Documented time point: week 5, during vaccination. Every vaccination contained 300 ug of the mutant IDH1 20-mer peptide and was paired with topical imiquimod. Generated by immunoSEQ multiplex PCR, the TCRdb table keeps only in-frame clones and is missing some. The sample includes more than 40,000 clones, over 75% seen only once; the top ten take 1.8%. Sequenced material: PBMCs, taken from a glioma patient whose treatment included an IDH1 peptide vaccine. The V gene is TRBV6-5, the J gene TRBJ1-1; D is unclear. The sequence derives from a woman aged 40 to 55 with glioma. CDR3 nucleotides: TGTGCCAGCACCCAGGACCCAGTGAACACTGAAGCTTTCTTT. Translation gives CASTQDPVNTEAFF.